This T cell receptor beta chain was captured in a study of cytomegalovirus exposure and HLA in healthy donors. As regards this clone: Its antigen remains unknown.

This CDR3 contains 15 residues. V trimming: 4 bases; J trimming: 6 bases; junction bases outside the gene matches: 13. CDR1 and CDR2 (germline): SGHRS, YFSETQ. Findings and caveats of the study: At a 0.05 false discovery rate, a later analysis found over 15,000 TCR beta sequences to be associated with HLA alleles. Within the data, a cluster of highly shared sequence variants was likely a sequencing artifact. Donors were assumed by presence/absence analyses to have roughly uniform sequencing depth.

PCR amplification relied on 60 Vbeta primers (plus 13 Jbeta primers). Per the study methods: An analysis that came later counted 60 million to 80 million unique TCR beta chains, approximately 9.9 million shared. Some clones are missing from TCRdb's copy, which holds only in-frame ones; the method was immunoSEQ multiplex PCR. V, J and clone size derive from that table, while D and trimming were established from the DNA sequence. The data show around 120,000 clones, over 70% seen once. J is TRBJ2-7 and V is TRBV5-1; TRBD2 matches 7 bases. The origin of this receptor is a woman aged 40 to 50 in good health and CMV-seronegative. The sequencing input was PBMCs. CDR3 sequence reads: CASSPLGGTSREQYF. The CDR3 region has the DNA TGCGCCAGCAGCCCCCTGGGGGGGACCTCTCGCGAGCAGTACTTC.